This T cell receptor beta chain was sequenced for a study of OX40 agonist ivuxolimab in advanced cancers. With respect to the entire study: Ivuxolimab was a fully human IgG2 agonistic monoclonal antibody targeting the costimulatory receptor OX40 (CD134). Intravenous ivuxolimab was administered to patients every 2 weeks at six dose levels: 0.01, 0.1, 0.3, 1.5, 3 and 10 mg/kg. Prior anti-PD-1, anti-PD-L1 or anti-CTLA-4 therapy was permitted, and 40% of dose-escalation patients had received checkpoint inhibitors. Partial responses occurred in three dose-escalation patients: two with cutaneous melanoma and one with hepatocellular carcinoma. The monotherapy dose-escalation portion (N = 52 patients) of the phase I ivuxolimab trial is reported in the paper. The dose-escalation cohort was over 70% male with a mean age of around 64 years, ranging from roughly 23 to 90. Of the roughly 50 dose-escalation patients, hepatocellular carcinoma was present in approximately 20, melanoma in approximately 15, renal cell carcinoma in 9 and head and neck cancer in 9. The purpose of peripheral TCRbeta sequencing was to test whether ivuxolimab changed TCR sequence diversity and led to clonal T-cell expansion.

As to this clone: Its antigen is still unknown. Base qualities are not at hand, and no much larger clone is one base apart.

For sequencing of the TCRbeta CDR3 region, genomic DNA was extracted from the sorted cells. The immunoSEQ Assay was used for sequencing of TCRbeta CDR3 regions. TCRdb re-hosts the immuneACCESS table, in-frame sequences only. Its copies lack some clones; in the studies checked, an unresolved V gene accounts for under half of them, and the cause for the rest is not known. Here the sample has 30,000 or so clones; about 82% occur a single time. The ten biggest clones cover less than 25% of the sample. The trial excluded patients who had a history of autoimmune disease or who were on systemic immunosuppression. Peripheral blood for TCR sequencing was collected from all dose cohorts at baseline, on cycle 4 day 1, and on cycle 7 day 1. Samples were obtained from an open-label, multicenter, first-in-human phase I dose-escalation trial of ivuxolimab. Adults with locally advanced or metastatic melanoma, renal cell carcinoma, hepatocellular carcinoma or head and neck squamous cell carcinoma were enrolled in the trial. Before TCR sequencing, CD4+ T cells and CD8+ T cells were sorted from peripheral blood as separate populations.

The junction shows trimming of 7 bases on V and 8 bases on J, plus 18 bases between the germline ends. Sequences SNHLY (CDR1) and FYNNEI (CDR2) are obtained from the germline V gene. From its cysteine to its phenylalanine, the CDR3 spans 14 amino acids. The read is trimmed to its CDR3 DNA, 42 bases read in frame from base 1. The research as a whole found: At doses of 0.1 to 3.0 mg/kg, clonal expansion of both CD4+ and CD8+ T cells in blood was seen between baseline and week 6. The antigen specificity of the peripheral T cells that underwent clonal expansion was not determined. In the 0.1-3.0 mg/kg groups, partial responders were among the patients with the lowest normalized peripheral clonal expansion, particularly in CD8+ T cells. After ivuxolimab, CD8+ T cells had more expanded clones than CD4+ T cells on average. Low levels of normalized T-cell clonal expansion were also seen in some nonresponding patients.

The receptor was isolated from an adult with an advanced solid tumor such as melanoma, head and neck, liver or kidney cancer. Sequencing was performed on CD4+ or CD8+ T cells sorted from blood, taken in a trial of the OX40 agonist ivuxolimab. The chain uses TRBV2 and TRBJ2-1; the D call is tentative, TRBD1 or TRBD2, as each matches 5 bases. The sequenced DNA is TGTGCCAGCACTCCGAGGGGCAGCGACTATGAGCAGTTCTTC. Translated, this gives CASTPRGSDYEQFF.